What follows is one T cell receptor beta chain and its context. The data are from a study of T cells after somatic rescue of genetic block. CDR3 length: 16 amino acids. Germline values: CDR1 KGHSH, CDR2 LQKENI. Trimming at V came to 3 bases and at J to 6 bases, leaving 6 bases not matched to a gene. Profiling relied on immunoSEQ multiplex PCR, and the TCRdb table lists in-frame clones only, not all of them. The table records 80,000 to 100,000 clones, about 90% of them present only once. What was sequenced was peripheral blood mononuclear cells (PBMCs). The chain combines TRBV18 with TRBJ2-3, with TRBD2 matching 13 bases. The origin of this receptor is a woman younger than 35. The CDR3 loop is CASSPSGTSGTDTQYF. The DNA of the CDR3 is TGTGCCAGCTCACCCTCTGGGACTAGCGGGACGGATACGCAGTATTTT.